This T cell receptor beta chain was captured by sequencing in a study of T cells in Graves' hyperthyroidism and ophthalmopathy. Across the study: Staff took peripheral blood when the initial diagnosis was made, before any treatment began. General study findings and limits: Most thyroid clonotypes that were expanded above 0.001 also turned up in blood.

Patients between 18 and 65 years old had hyperthyroidism, newly diagnosed and lasting under 2 months. Uncontrolled infections, other autoimmune diseases, pregnancy or lactation led to exclusion of patients. CDR1 and CDR2 (germline): SGHTA, FQGTGA. The CDR3 totals 14 residues. Trimming removed 5 bases at V and 4 bases at J, with 11 bases between. Using RNA transcripts as the source, TCR beta CDR3 regions were amplified. First-round RT-PCR with HTBI primers amplified the TCR CDR3 region. TCRdb used MiXCR to reprocess the multiplex PCR reads, holding one entry per CDR3 protein. This sample has about 320,000 distinct CDR3 sequences; around a sixth occur once, and the top ten carry around 33%. To note about this clonotype: The antigen is undetermined.

The receptor was derived from a man aged 25-40 years with Graves' hyperthyroidism. The chain is built from TRBV7-3 and TRBJ2-2, with a tentative D call TRBD2 (6 bases). Source material: blood. The CDR3 DNA is TGTGCCAGCAGCACTATAGCGGCCACCGGGGAGCTGTTTTTT. Translation: CASSTIAATGELFF.